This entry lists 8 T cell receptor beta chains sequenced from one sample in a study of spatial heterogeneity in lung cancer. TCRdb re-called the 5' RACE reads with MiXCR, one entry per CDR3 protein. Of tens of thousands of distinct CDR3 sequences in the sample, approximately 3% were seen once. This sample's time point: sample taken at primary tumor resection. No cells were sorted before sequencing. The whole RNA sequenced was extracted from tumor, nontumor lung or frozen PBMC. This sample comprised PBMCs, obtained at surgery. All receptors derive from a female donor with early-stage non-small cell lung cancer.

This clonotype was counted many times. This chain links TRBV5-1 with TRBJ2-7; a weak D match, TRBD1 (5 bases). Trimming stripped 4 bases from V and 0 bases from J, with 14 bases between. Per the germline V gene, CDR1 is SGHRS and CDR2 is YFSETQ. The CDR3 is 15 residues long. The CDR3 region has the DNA TGCGCCAGCAGCAGTGGACATTCTATCTCCTACGAGCAGTACTTC. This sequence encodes CASSSGHSISYEQYF.

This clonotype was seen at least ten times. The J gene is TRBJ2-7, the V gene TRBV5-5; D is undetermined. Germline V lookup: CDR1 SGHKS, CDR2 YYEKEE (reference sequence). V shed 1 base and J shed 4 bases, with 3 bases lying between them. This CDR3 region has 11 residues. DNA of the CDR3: TGTGCCAGCAGCTTGATGTACGAGCAGTACTTC. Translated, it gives CASSLMYEQYF.

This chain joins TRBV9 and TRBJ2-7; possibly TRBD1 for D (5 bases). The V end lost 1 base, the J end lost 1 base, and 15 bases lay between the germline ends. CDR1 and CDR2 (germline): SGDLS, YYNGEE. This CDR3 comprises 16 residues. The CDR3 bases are TGTGCCAGCAGCGTATGTGGCAGGGAAAGGTCCTACGAGCAGTACTTC. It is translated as CASSVCGRERSYEQYF.

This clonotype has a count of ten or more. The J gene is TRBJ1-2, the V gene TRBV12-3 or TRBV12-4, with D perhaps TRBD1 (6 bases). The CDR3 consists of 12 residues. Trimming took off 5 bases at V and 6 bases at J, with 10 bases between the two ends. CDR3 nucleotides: TGTGCCAGCAGTGCAGGGGACCATGGCTACACCTTC. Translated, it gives CASSAGDHGYTF.

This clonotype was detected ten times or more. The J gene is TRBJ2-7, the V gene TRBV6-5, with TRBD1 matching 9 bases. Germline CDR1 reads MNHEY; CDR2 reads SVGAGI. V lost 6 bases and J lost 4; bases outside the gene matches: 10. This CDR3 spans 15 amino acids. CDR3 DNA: TGTGCCAGCAGAATTGCCGGGACAGGGTTATACGAGCAGTACTTC. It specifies CASRIAGTGLYEQYF.

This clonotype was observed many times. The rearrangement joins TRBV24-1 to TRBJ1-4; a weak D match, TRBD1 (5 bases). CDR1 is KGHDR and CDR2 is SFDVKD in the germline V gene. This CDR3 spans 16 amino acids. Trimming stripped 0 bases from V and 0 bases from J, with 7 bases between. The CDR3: CATSDLGHATNEKLFF. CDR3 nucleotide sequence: TGTGCCACCAGTGATTTGGGACACGCAACTAATGAAAAACTGTTTTTT.

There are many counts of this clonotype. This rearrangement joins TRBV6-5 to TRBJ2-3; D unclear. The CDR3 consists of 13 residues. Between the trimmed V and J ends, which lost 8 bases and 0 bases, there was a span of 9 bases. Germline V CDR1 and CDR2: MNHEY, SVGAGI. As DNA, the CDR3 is TGTGCCAGCGGCTACAGAAGCACAGATACGCAGTATTTT. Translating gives CASGYRSTDTQYF.

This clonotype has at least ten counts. The CDR3 region has the DNA TGCAGTGCTAGGCGTGGCCTTAGCGGGAGGGCCGGCGATACGCAGTATTTT. Amino acid sequence: CSARRGLSGRAGDTQYF. The chain has TRBV20-1 and TRBJ2-3, with TRBD2 identical over 11 bases. V was pared by 3 bases and J by 6 bases, with 14 bases of the junction left unmatched. This CDR3 spans 17 amino acids. Looked up from germline, CDR1 is DFQATT and CDR2 is SNEGSKA (reference sequence).